Listed below are T cell receptor beta chains from one sample, sequenced in a study of T-cell reconstitution after alpha-beta-depleted transplantation in children. A single record per CDR3 protein comes from TCRdb applying MiXCR to the PCR reads. Here the sample spans 300,000 to 400,000 distinct CDR3 sequences, 15% to 20% being singletons. Source: PBMCs, mostly from graft donor cells, taken 360 days after TCRalphabeta/CD19-depleted stem cell transplant. Source of these receptors: a male patient aged 2-9 years who had a stem cell transplant for acute lymphoblastic leukemia, so the T cells may come from the graft donor. Both conserved end residues are part of each CDR3. The D gene is left open where the match is weak. Size is stated for part of the rows, as once, few or many counts, or as a class when the clone is expanded.

clone_size	d_call	j_call	v_call	cdr3_nt	cdr3_aa
.	TRBD2	TRBJ2-1	TRBV27	TGTGCCAGCAGTTTTCTTGGCGGGAGGGCCGCTGAGCAGTTCTTC	CASSFLGGRAAEQFF
.	TRBD2	TRBJ2-1	TRBV24-1	TGTGCCACCAGTGTCGGGACTAGCGGTTACAATGAGCAGTTCTTC	CATSVGTSGYNEQFF
.	.	TRBJ1-1	TRBV18	TGTGCCAGCTCACCAATCTACGGGCCTCTGAACACTGAAGCTTTCTTT	CASSPIYGPLNTEAFF
.	.	TRBJ2-3	TRBV29-1	TGCAGCGTTGAGGACAGAACAACCACAGATACGCAGTATTTT	CSVEDRTTTDTQYF
many	.	TRBJ2-5	TRBV12-3/TRBV12-4	TGTGCCAGCAGGGCTAGCGAAGAGACCCAGTACTTC	CASRASEETQYF
.	TRBD1	TRBJ2-5	TRBV7-2	TGTGCCAGCAGCCTCGGGACAGGGGAGAAGACCCAGTACTTC	CASSLGTGEKTQYF
.	.	TRBJ2-6	TRBV15	TGTGCCACCAGCAGAGCGGCGGGGAACTCTGGGGCCAACGTCCTGACTTTC	CATSRAAGNSGANVLTF
few	TRBD2	TRBJ2-4	TRBV29-1	TGCAGCGCCTCCCGGGGGGACTTTGACAAAAACATTCAGTACTTC	CSASRGDFDKNIQYF
.	TRBD2	TRBJ2-2	TRBV29-1	TGCAGCGTTGAGACTAGCGGGAGAGAGAACACCGGGGAGCTGTTTTTT	CSVETSGRENTGELFF
few	.	TRBJ2-3	TRBV28	TGTGCCAGCAGGACCCGTACTGTGGGCGGGTTAGATACGCAGTATTTT	CASRTRTVGGLDTQYF
.	.	TRBJ1-3	TRBV10-3	TGTGCCATCAGTGTGGGGGGAACCCTCGCTGGAAACACCATATATTTT	CAISVGGTLAGNTIYF
.	.	TRBJ2-3	TRBV12-3/TRBV12-4	TGTGCCAGCAGTTCGCAGGGCCCAGATACGCAGTATTTT	CASSSQGPDTQYF
.	TRBD1	TRBJ2-1	TRBV6-1	TGTGCCAGCAGTGGTGGTCCGGGACAGGGAATCGTTGAGCAGTTCTTC	CASSGGPGQGIVEQFF
.	.	TRBJ2-3	TRBV5-1	TGCGCCAGCAGCTTGGCCTTGGTCGGGAAGTACACAGATACGCAGTATTTT	CASSLALVGKYTDTQYF
few	.	TRBJ2-3	TRBV7-9	TGTGCCAGCAGCTCCCGCAGGAGGGGGCCTTGGACAGATACGCAGTATTTT	CASSSRRRGPWTDTQYF
.	.	TRBJ2-5	TRBV7-9	TGTGCCAGCAGCTTTAGCGCGGAGACCCAGTACTTC	CASSFSAETQYF
few	TRBD2	TRBJ2-4	TRBV4-3	TGCGCCAGCAGCCAAGATGAAAGCGGGAGGGCCGGGGTTGACAAAAACATTCAGTACTTC	CASSQDESGRAGVDKNIQYF
few	.	TRBJ2-5	TRBV7-8	TGTGCCAGCAGCCCAATCGGCACATGGGAAGAGACCCAGTACTTC	CASSPIGTWEETQYF
few	.	TRBJ2-1	TRBV7-2	TGTGCCAGCAGCTTTCGCCCCGTCGGACTCATCTACAATGAGCAGTTCTTC	CASSFRPVGLIYNEQFF
.	.	TRBJ2-6	TRBV3-1	TGTGCCAGCAGCCAAGGGAGCGCGCCAACAGGGGTCCTGACTTTC	CASSQGSAPTGVLTF
few	.	TRBJ2-1	TRBV29-1	TGCAGCGTTGATAGAGCGAGGCGGAGCAATGAGCAGTTCTTC	CSVDRARRSNEQFF
.	.	TRBJ1-2	TRBV10-3	TGTGCCATCAGTGAGTCCAGTGGCTACACCTTC	CAISESSGYTF
many	.	TRBJ1-2	TRBV9	TGTGCCAGCAGCGTAGCTTCCAGATCACCGAACTATGGCTACACCTTC	CASSVASRSPNYGYTF
few	TRBD2	TRBJ2-1	TRBV19	TGTGCCAGTCTAGCGGGGAGCTCCTACAATGAGCAGTTCTTC	CASLAGSSYNEQFF
.	TRBD2	TRBJ2-1	TRBV2	TGTGCCAGCAGTGAAGCGCCTACTAGCGAAGGGCTCTTC	CASSEAPTSEGLF
few	.	TRBJ1-2	TRBV15	TGTGCCACCAGCAGAGAGGTTCTTTTTGGCTATGGCTACACCTTC	CATSREVLFGYGYTF
.	TRBD1	TRBJ2-5	TRBV7-9	TGTGCCAGCAGCTGGATCCCGGGACAGGGGTTTAGAGAGACCCAGTACTTC	CASSWIPGQGFRETQYF
many	TRBD1	TRBJ1-2	TRBV20-1	TGCAGTGCTAGCCGACAGGGTATGGGGTATGGCTACACCTTC	CSASRQGMGYGYTF
.	.	TRBJ1-1	TRBV3-1	TGTGCCAGCAGCCAAGTGCTGGGGGACACTGAAGCTTTCTTT	CASSQVLGDTEAFF
few	.	TRBJ2-3	TRBV27	TGTGCCAGCAGTTTATTGGGTCTAGCGTCCCGCACAGATACGCAGTATTTT	CASSLLGLASRTDTQYF
many	TRBD2	TRBJ2-1	TRBV29-1	TGCAGCGCCGAAGCGGGAGGGCTCAATGAGCAGTTCTTC	CSAEAGGLNEQFF
few	.	TRBJ2-1	TRBV7-9	TGTGCCAGCAGCTTACCCCGGGAGTCCTACAATGAGCAGTTCTTC	CASSLPRESYNEQFF
few	TRBD2	TRBJ2-2	TRBV28	TGTGCCAGCAAACTCGCCGGGACTAGGGTCCCCGGGGAGCTGTTTTTT	CASKLAGTRVPGELFF
.	.	TRBJ2-7	TRBV4-1	TGCGCCAGCAGCCAAGTGATTCTCACCTACGAGCAGTACTTC	CASSQVILTYEQYF
.	.	TRBJ2-3	TRBV5-8	TGTGCCAGCAGCTTTTGCTTCGGGATCTTCACAGATACGCAGTATTTT	CASSFCFGIFTDTQYF
.	.	TRBJ2-5	TRBV29-1	TGCAGCGTTGAAGATCTTCGCCAAGAGGAGTACTTC	CSVEDLRQEEYF
many	TRBD1	TRBJ2-7	TRBV28	TGTGCCAGCAGTTTTAAGGACAGGGGGCTTTACGAGCAGTACTTC	CASSFKDRGLYEQYF
many	.	TRBJ2-1	TRBV24-1	TGTGCCACCAGTGAGTTAGGGACCCAGGCCGGGGATGAGCAGTTCTTC	CATSELGTQAGDEQFF
.	TRBD2	TRBJ2-1	TRBV5-1	TGCGCCAGCAGCTTGGCGCGGGGGGACTACAATGAGCAGTTCTTC	CASSLARGDYNEQFF
many	TRBD1	TRBJ1-5	TRBV4-1	TGCGCCAGCAGCCAAGTGGACAGGGCTCAGCCCCAGCATTTT	CASSQVDRAQPQHF
few	TRBD1	TRBJ2-5	TRBV20-1	TGCAGTGCCCGCGACAGGGGGGAGACCCAGTACTTC	CSARDRGETQYF
.	.	TRBJ1-1	TRBV11-2	TGTGCCAGCAGCTCGTGGTTTTTGTCTTTCTTT	CASSSWFLSFF
many	.	TRBJ2-1	TRBV4-3	TGCGCCAGCAGCCAAGATCTTATCTGGCGGGCGGATGAGCAGTTCTTC	CASSQDLIWRADEQFF
few	.	TRBJ2-1	TRBV4-1	TGCGCCAGCAGCCCTCGAGGCACTCTTAGTGAGCAGTTCTTC	CASSPRGTLSEQFF
many	TRBD2	TRBJ2-3	TRBV7-9	TGTGCCAGCAGTCTTTTCTCCGGGACTAGCGGGGCAGATACGCAGTATTTT	CASSLFSGTSGADTQYF
.	.	TRBJ1-2	TRBV10-3	TGTGCCATCAGTGAGAGACTGGCTTCTAACTATGGCTACACCTTC	CAISERLASNYGYTF
few	.	TRBJ2-7	TRBV20-1	TGCAGTGCTAGGGGTACCGGCGGATGGATGGTTGTTCCCTACGAGCAGTACTTC	CSARGTGGWMVVPYEQYF
few	TRBD2	TRBJ2-5	TRBV28	TGTGCCAGCAGTTTGCTAGCGGAACAAGAGACCCAGTACTTC	CASSLLAEQETQYF
many	TRBD2	TRBJ2-1	TRBV28	TGTGCCAGCACCCCGACTAGCCGACGCGACAATGAGCAGTTCTTC	CASTPTSRRDNEQFF
.	TRBD1	TRBJ2-3	TRBV9	TGTGCCAGCAGCGTAGAGGGGGCAAGCACAGATACGCAGTATTTT	CASSVEGASTDTQYF
.	.	TRBJ2-3	TRBV5-1	TGCGCCAGCAGCTTGGGGGGGGCCACAGATACGCAGTATTTT	CASSLGGATDTQYF
.	TRBD2	TRBJ2-3	TRBV28	TGTGCCAGCAGCGGAGTTTCGGGGGGGGATACGCAGTATTTT	CASSGVSGGDTQYF
few	TRBD1	TRBJ2-7	TRBV30	TGTGCCTGGGGACAGGGTTGGTACGAGCAGTACTTC	CAWGQGWYEQYF
few	TRBD1	TRBJ2-5	TRBV7-9	TGTGCCAGCAGCGATACAGGGGGTGAGGAGACCCAGTACTTC	CASSDTGGEETQYF
many	.	TRBJ2-7	TRBV12-3/TRBV12-4	TGTGCCAGCAGTGCACTCGGGACCTCCGAGCAGTACTTC	CASSALGTSEQYF
few	.	TRBJ2-1	TRBV15	TGTGCCACCAGCAGATGGGGTGGTGGAGGGTCCCTCCGCAATGAGCAGTTCTTC	CATSRWGGGGSLRNEQFF
few	.	TRBJ2-7	TRBV7-2	TGTGCCAGCAGCTTAGGTGGCAGGATCTACGAGCAGTACTTC	CASSLGGRIYEQYF